What follows are 30 T cell receptor beta chains derived from one specimen sequenced in a study of T-cell memory formation after mild COVID-19 (dated by TCRdb to the early 2020s). Preparation of the library involved 5' RACE. The instrument given in TCRdb is Illumina NovaSeq 6000. TCRdb passed the public sequencing reads through fastp at Q25 and MiXCR, retaining productive beta sequences. Each CDR3 protein appears once, grouped with its most common genes and DNA. Within this sample are about 430,000 distinct CDR3 sequences, with 20% to 25% of them counted one time only. Around 9.5% of the sample is in the top ten clones. The specimen sequenced was PBMCs or a T cell subset sorted from them (not recorded which). The receptor source for this set is an adult woman who had mild COVID-19 (a few samples of this study predate the infection). The sample titles of this study are shuffled in the database, so cell type and time point are left out; the donor was told from shared clones.

This clonotype has at least ten counts. The chain couples TRBV3-1 to TRBJ2-3, with D uncertain. From germline, CDR1 is LGHDT and CDR2 YNNKEL (reference sequence). Trimming stripped 1 base from V and 5 bases from J, with 10 bases between. This CDR3 region has 14 residues. This CDR3 reads CASSQALSGDTQYF. For the CDR3, the DNA is TGTGCCAGCAGCCAAGCTCTATCCGGAGATACGCAGTATTTT.

This chain connects TRBV27 to TRBJ1-2; D gene uncertain. Germline V gene data show CDR1 as MNHEY and CDR2 as SMNVEV (reference sequence). The CDR3 is 14 amino acids. V lost 4 bases and J lost 8, with 17 bases in between. The CDR3 spells CASSSLNPWAGYTF. The CDR3, as DNA: TGTGCCAGCAGTTCCCTAAACCCCTGGGCCGGCTACACCTTC.

This clonotype was counted a few times. The chain links TRBV20-1 to TRBJ1-2; D unclear. The CDR3 runs 12 residues. Trimming cost V 5 bases and J 4 bases, with 11 bases left between them. In germline, CDR1 is DFQATT, CDR2 SNEGSKA (reference sequence). CDR3 loop: CSARKGVYGYTF. The CDR3 DNA reads as TGCAGTGCTCGGAAGGGAGTCTATGGCTACACCTTC.

The chain has TRBV27 and TRBJ2-7, with D perhaps TRBD1 (6 bases). V lost 6 bases and J 2 bases, leaving 17 bases between the germline ends. Germline CDR1 is MNHEY and CDR2 is SMNVEV (reference sequence). This CDR3 comprises 15 residues. The CDR3 is CASSTRTRGTYEQYF. The CDR3 DNA is TGTGCCAGCAGCACACGCACCAGGGGCACCTACGAGCAGTACTTC.

The V call is TRBV7-9, the J call TRBJ2-3; the D is unclear. The germline V gene encodes CDR1 SEHNR and CDR2 FQNEAQ (reference sequence). The CDR3 totals 16 residues. The V and J ends lost 2 bases and 0 bases respectively, with 12 bases between them. The CDR3 nucleotides are TGTGCCAGCAGCTTATCAAGCAGTTATAGCACAGATACGCAGTATTTT. Its protein product is CASSLSSSYSTDTQYF.

This clonotype was detected once. This sequence joins TRBV4-1 and TRBJ2-3; possibly TRBD2 for D (5 bases). This CDR3 contains 18 residues. V lost 0 bases, J lost 0 bases, and 16 bases lay in between. Germline V lookup: CDR1 MGHRA, CDR2 YSYEKL. For the CDR3, the DNA is TGCGCCAGCAGCCAAGATAGTAGCCCAAGCGGAAGCACAGATACGCAGTATTTT. Protein product: CASSQDSSPSGSTDTQYF.

CDR3 sequence: CASSVTGGQGDIQYF. CDR3 sequence (DNA): TGTGCCAGCAGCGTTACTGGGGGACAGGGAGACATTCAGTACTTC. The V call is TRBV9, the J call TRBJ2-4; 9 bases agree with TRBD1. Germline V gene sequence: CDR1 SGDLS, CDR2 YYNGEE. With V trimmed by 2 bases and J by 8 bases, 8 bases remained unmatched. CDR3 length: 15 residues.

The CDR3 spells CASSTTRDRGLGNTIYF. The CDR3 nucleotides read TGTGCCAGCAGCACTACTCGAGACAGGGGGCTCGGAAACACCATATATTTT. V usage is TRBV7-6 and J usage is TRBJ1-3; TRBD1 matches at 10 bases. Germline V lookup: CDR1 SGHVS, CDR2 FNYEAQ. J gave up 4 bases and V 5 bases, and 11 bases lay outside the gene matches. This CDR3 comprises 17 residues.

This rearrangement joins TRBV6-6 to TRBJ1-6, with D unclear. The V end was cut by 2 bases, the J end by 5 bases, with 7 bases between. Looked up from germline, CDR1 is MNHNY and CDR2 is SVGAGI (reference sequence). The CDR3 is made up of 14 amino acids. The chain's CDR3 is CASSYVADNSPLHF. The CDR3 coding sequence is TGTGCCAGCAGTTACGTAGCGGATAATTCACCCCTCCACTTT.

This clonotype was observed a handful of times. The chain carries TRBV12-3 or TRBV12-4 and TRBJ2-2; D not resolved. Trimming removed 1 base from V and 5 bases from J, with 5 bases in between. There are 13 residues in the CDR3. CDR3 coding DNA: TGTGCCAGCAGTTTAGAGGCAACCGGGGAGCTGTTTTTT. Translating gives CASSLEATGELFF.

This clonotype was counted ten times or more. The chain combines TRBV15 with TRBJ2-7; no firm D call. The CDR3 loop spans 13 amino acids. CDR1 is LNHNV and CDR2 is YYDKDF in the germline V gene (reference sequence). The V end was cut by 2 bases, the J end by 0 bases, with 5 bases between. CDR3 in amino acids: CATSRSLSYEQYF. CDR3 nucleotides: TGTGCCACCAGCAGATCACTCTCCTACGAGCAGTACTTC.

This clonotype has more than one count but fewer than ten. The chain combines TRBV11-2 with TRBJ2-1, with D possibly matching TRBD2 (5 bases). The CDR3 spans 15 residues. The V and J ends lost 9 bases and 0 bases respectively, with 15 bases between them. Germline V gene lookup returns CDR1 SGHAT and CDR2 FQNNGV. The CDR3 DNA follows: TGTGCCAGTACTAGAGGGCTAATCTCCTACAATGAGCAGTTCTTC. Translating it yields CASTRGLISYNEQFF.

V gene TRBV12-3 or TRBV12-4 combines with J gene TRBJ2-7, with 8 bases aligning to TRBD1. The CDR3 runs to 16 residues. V gave up 5 bases and J gave up 2 bases; unmatched junction bases: 11. The CDR3 DNA reads as TGTGCCAGCAGTCCGGGACAGGCATACTGGGCCTACGAGCAGTACTTC. Protein product: CASSPGQAYWAYEQYF.

The rearrangement links TRBV2 to TRBJ1-6, with TRBD1 identical over 8 bases. The ends lost 7 bases at V and 5 bases at J; junction bases unmatched: 10. This CDR3 is 16 amino acids long. Germline CDR1 and CDR2: SNHLY and FYNNEI. CDR3 nucleotides: TGTGCCAGCACGTGGTACCCGGGACAGGATAATTCACCCCTCCACTTT. Amino acids: CASTWYPGQDNSPLHF.

In its sample, this clonotype was seen a few times. The chain links TRBV5-5 to TRBJ1-2; D unclear. Germline CDR1 reads SGHKS; CDR2 reads YYEKEE (reference sequence). CDR3 length: 14 amino acids. V was trimmed by 2 bases and J by 4 bases, leaving 12 bases between them. CDR3 region: CASSLMDPVYGYTF. CDR3 nucleotide sequence: TGTGCCAGCAGCTTAATGGATCCGGTCTATGGCTACACCTTC.

This chain joins TRBV30 and TRBJ1-1, with no clear D. Germline V gene sequence: CDR1 GTSNPN, CDR2 SVGIG (reference sequence). Trimming shortened V by 0 bases and J by 0 bases, and 8 bases separated the two germline ends. CDR3 length: 14 residues. The CDR3 loop is CAWSVPLLNTEAFF. DNA of the CDR3: TGTGCCTGGAGTGTTCCGCTTTTGAACACTGAAGCTTTCTTT. The full variable domain, rest sourced from reference TRBV30 and TRBJ1-1, is SQTIHQWPATLVQPVGSPLSLECTVEGTSNPNLYWYRQAAGRGLQLLFYSVGIGQISSEVPQNLSASRPQDRQFILSSKKLLLSDSGFYLCAWSVPLLNTEAFFGQGTRLTVV.

This clonotype was seen just once. The CDR3 sequence is CASSLGEDTQYF. Here the CDR3 DNA reads TGTGCCAGCAGCTTAGGAGAGGATACGCAGTATTTT. V is TRBV11-2 and J is TRBJ2-3; no clear D. CDR1 is SGHAT, CDR2 FQNNGV, per germline. The V end lost 1 base, the J end lost 6 bases, and 5 bases lay between the germline ends. CDR3 size: 12 residues.

This clonotype occurred many times. The rearrangement joins TRBV5-1 to TRBJ1-1, with D tentatively TRBD1 (5 bases). There are 14 residues in the CDR3. Trimming took off 4 bases at V and 4 bases at J, with 14 bases between the two ends. Germline-derived CDR1 and CDR2 are SGHRS and YFSETQ. In nucleotides, the CDR3 is TGCGCCAGCAGCGCCCAAACGGGGGGCACTGAAGCTTTCTTT. This gives the protein CASSAQTGGTEAFF.

This clonotype was counted ten times or more. This chain connects TRBV6-2 or TRBV6-3 to TRBJ2-7, with D hard to call. Germline CDR1 is MNHEY and CDR2 is SVGEGT. There are 14 residues in the CDR3. V was cut by 5 bases and J by 0 bases, with 11 bases left in between. As DNA, the CDR3 is TGTGCCAGCAGTACGGCCGGAGCCTCCTACGAGCAGTACTTC. Its translation is CASSTAGASYEQYF.

The chain combines TRBV7-6 with TRBJ2-3; 8 nucleotides agree with TRBD1. The germline V gene has CDR1 SGHVS and CDR2 FNYEAQ. The CDR3 spans 16 residues. J gave up 0 bases and V 5 bases, and 7 bases lay outside the gene matches. In DNA form, the CDR3 reads TGTGCCAGCAGCATCAGGACAGGGCTGAGCACAGATACGCAGTATTTT. Its protein is CASSIRTGLSTDTQYF. The variable domain in full, with the rest retrieved from reference TRBV7-6 and TRBJ2-3, is GAGVSQSPRYKVTKRGQDVALRCDPISGHVSLYWYRQALGQGPEFLTYFNYEAQQDKSGLPNDRFSAERPEGSISTLTIQRTEQRDSAMYRCASSIRTGLSTDTQYFGPGTRLTVL.

This clonotype was found a few times. This rearrangement joins TRBV5-1 to TRBJ2-1; TRBD1 agrees at 7 bases. Germline CDR1 is SGHRS and CDR2 is YFSETQ. The V and J ends lost 3 bases and 7 bases, in that order; junction bases with no gene match: 10. The CDR3 consists of 15 residues. Here the CDR3 DNA reads TGCGCCAGCAGCTACCAGGGGGTTGTTGTGAATGAGCAGTTCTTC. This gives the protein CASSYQGVVVNEQFF.

The rearrangement links TRBV9 to TRBJ1-2; 7 nucleotides line up with TRBD1. J gave up 2 bases and V 2 bases, and 12 bases lay outside the gene matches. The CDR3 spans 17 residues. Germline CDR1 reads SGDLS; CDR2 reads YYNGEE. CDR3 in DNA: TGTGCCAGCAGCGTGTACAGGGGTCCCCATCCCAACTATGGCTACACCTTC. This sequence encodes CASSVYRGPHPNYGYTF.

This clonotype was recorded many times. The chain is built from TRBV6-4 and TRBJ2-2, with D hard to call. The CDR3 totals 15 residues. Per the germline V gene, CDR1 is MRHNA and CDR2 is SNTAGT. The V and J ends lost 0 bases and 1 base respectively, with 6 bases between them. Here the CDR3 reads CASSDSDQNTGELFF. The CDR3 DNA is TGTGCCAGCAGTGACTCGGACCAGAACACCGGGGAGCTGTTTTTT.

The table lists this clonotype with a few counts. The chain recombines TRBV6-2 or TRBV6-3 with TRBJ1-2, with D possibly being TRBD1 (5 bases). Looked up from germline, CDR1 is MNHEY and CDR2 is SVGEGT. The CDR3 loop spans 12 amino acids. Trimming shortened V by 6 bases and J by 8 bases, and 13 bases separated the two germline ends. The CDR3 coding sequence is TGTGCCAGCAGAGTTCGAGGGGTCGGCTACACCTTC. It specifies CASRVRGVGYTF.

This clonotype was detected only a few times. The chain uses TRBV30 and TRBJ2-7; D tentatively fits TRBD1 or TRBD2 (5 bases each). The V end was cut by 3 bases, the J end by 4 bases, with 13 bases between. Germline CDR1 is GTSNPN and CDR2 is SVGIG (reference sequence). The CDR3 loop spans 13 amino acids. The CDR3 DNA reads as TGTGCCTGGAGCCCCGGGACGTCTTACGAGCAGTACTTC. Translation: CAWSPGTSYEQYF.

The V call is TRBV7-8, the J call TRBJ2-3; 13 nucleotides align to TRBD2. In germline, CDR1 is SGHVS, CDR2 FQNEAQ. This CDR3 has 16 residues. Germline trimming cut 6 bases from V and 4 bases from J; bases unmatched to any gene: 7. This CDR3 reads CASRPGLAGASDTQYF. In nucleotides, the CDR3 is TGTGCCAGCAGACCCGGACTAGCGGGAGCGTCAGATACGCAGTATTTT.

This clonotype was observed a few times. The chain carries TRBV4-3 and TRBJ2-3; D is unresolved. The V end lost 1 base, the J end lost 0 bases, and 8 bases lay between the germline ends. Per germline, CDR1 LGHNA and CDR2 YSLEER. This CDR3 comprises 15 residues. As DNA, the CDR3 is TGCGCCAGCAGCCAAGGCCTAGGAAGCACAGATACGCAGTATTTT. Amino acid sequence: CASSQGLGSTDTQYF.

V usage is TRBV20-1 and J usage is TRBJ2-7; perhaps TRBD1 as D (5 bases). Trimming removed 3 bases at V and 0 bases at J, with 9 bases between. The germline V gene encodes CDR1 DFQATT and CDR2 SNEGSKA (reference sequence). The CDR3 runs to 13 residues. The CDR3 reads CSARGQVSYEQYF. The DNA for the CDR3 is TGCAGTGCTAGGGGGCAAGTCTCCTACGAGCAGTACTTC.

The V and J genes are TRBV29-1 and TRBJ2-7; D gene ambiguous. The CDR3 runs 12 residues. CDR1 and CDR2 (germline): SQVTM, ANQGSEA. Trimming removed 0 bases at V and 6 bases at J, with 9 bases between. CDR3: CSVEDGPGEQYF. The CDR3 coding sequence is TGCAGCGTTGAAGATGGTCCGGGCGAGCAGTACTTC.

This clonotype was seen a handful of times. The J gene is TRBJ1-5, the V gene TRBV2; no clear D gene. The CDR3 runs to 12 residues. Trimming took off 6 bases at V and 4 bases at J, with 7 bases between the two ends. Germline lookup yields CDR1 SNHLY and CDR2 FYNNEI. In DNA, the CDR3 is TGTGCCAGCAGGCGAACGAATCAGCCCCAGCATTTT. Residues: CASRRTNQPQHF.